Below are 4 T cell receptor beta chains sequenced from a single sample in a study of T cell repertoires in cytomegalovirus infection. TCRdb re-called the reads through MiXCR, storing one row per CDR3 protein. Of around 570,000 distinct CDR3 sequences in the sample, just under 40% were seen once. These TCRs' antigens remain unknown. This material consisted of cultured PBMCs, taken from culture after CMV antigen stimulation. Receptors were obtained from a human donor in good health (CMV status not recorded). Some clones in this sample may be carry-over from other donors' samples.

A few counts support this clonotype. In DNA form, the CDR3 reads TGTGCCAGCAGTGAAGCGACAGGCGATCAGCCCCAGCATTTT. This codes for CASSEATGDQPQHF. The V call is TRBV6-1, the J call TRBJ1-5; D is possibly TRBD1 (6 bases). CDR3 length: 14 residues. Germline CDR1 is MNHNS and CDR2 is SASEGT. Trimming removed 0 bases from V and 5 bases from J, with 8 bases in between.

The gene calls are TRBV6-5 and TRBJ2-4, with 7 nucleotides matching TRBD2. Losses at the gene ends were 4 bases for V and 7 bases for J; bases not matched to a gene: 10. This CDR3 spans 15 amino acids. Looked up from germline, CDR1 is MNHEY and CDR2 is SVGAGI. The CDR3, as DNA: TGTGCCAGCAGTTTTCGGGCGGGAGTTCGGAACATTCAGTACTTC. It encodes CASSFRAGVRNIQYF.

This clonotype was counted at least ten times. The chain combines TRBV7-8 with TRBJ1-5, with 7 bases identical to TRBD1. Germline CDR1 SGHVS, CDR2 FQNEAQ. The CDR3 loop spans 15 amino acids. With 1 base clipped from V and 7 bases from J, the junction kept 7 bases outside the gene matches. The CDR3 sequence is CASSLGRGSLQPQHF. CDR3 DNA sequence: TGTGCCAGCAGCTTAGGCAGGGGGAGCTTACAGCCCCAGCATTTT.

Remarks on this clonotype: The junction and the germline gene differ at one end; a read error may be behind it. V and J are TRBV5-4 and TRBJ2-1; 9 positions agree with TRBD1. Germline assignment: CDR1 SGHNT and CDR2 YYREEE (reference sequence). The CDR3 spans 15 residues. The CDR3 loop is CASSHTGGLYNERFF. The CDR3, as DNA: TGTGCCAGCAGCCATACAGGGGGCCTTTACAATGAGCGGTTCTTC.